These 21 T cell receptor beta chains share one sample of origin, sequenced in a study of blood T cell repertoires in COVID-19. The method was immunoSEQ multiplex PCR; TCRdb's version includes in-frame clones alone and lacks a portion of them. The sample has 60,000 to 95,000 clones; under 80% are singletons. Material for sequencing was peripheral blood. These receptor sequences come from a human donor with acute or convalescent COVID-19. The donor label of this sample is uncertain.

The chain recombines TRBV4-2 with TRBJ2-2; D is uncertain. Germline CDR1 is LGHNA and CDR2 is YNFKEQ. This CDR3 spans 16 amino acids. Trimming removed 0 bases at V and 5 bases at J, with 13 bases between. The CDR3 bases are TGTGCCAGCAGCCAAGACGCCGGGTTTCGTACCGGGGAGCTGTTTTTT. The encoded protein is CASSQDAGFRTGELFF.

This chain links TRBV7-2 with TRBJ1-4, with D possibly being TRBD1 (6 bases). In germline, CDR1 is SGHTA, CDR2 FQGNSA. The CDR3 spans 14 residues. Between the trimmed V and J ends, which lost 5 bases and 7 bases, there was a span of 14 bases. Here the CDR3 reads CASSEGGAGEKLFF. For the CDR3, the DNA is TGTGCCAGCAGCGAGGGGGGGGCAGGTGAAAAACTGTTTTTT.

The table lists this clone with a count of one. This sequence joins TRBV18 and TRBJ2-3, with D perhaps matching TRBD1 (6 bases). The CDR3 covers 15 residues. Trimming removed 3 bases from V and 4 bases from J, with 14 bases in between. Looked up from germline, CDR1 is KGHSH and CDR2 is LQKENI. The CDR3 here is CASSPKRDIADTQYF. DNA for the CDR3: TGTGCCAGCTCACCGAAACGGGACATCGCAGATACGCAGTATTTT.

The V gene is TRBV5-1, the J gene TRBJ2-7; a possible D gene is TRBD2 (5 bases). Germline V gene data show CDR1 as SGHRS and CDR2 as YFSETQ. This CDR3 contains 14 residues. The V gene lost 0 bases and the J gene lost 4 bases, with 11 bases spanning the gap. CDR3: CASSLGLTGYEQYF. For the CDR3, the DNA is TGCGCCAGCAGCTTGGGACTAACGGGGTACGAGCAGTACTTC.

The V call is TRBV7-2, the J call TRBJ1-2; 9 bases line up with TRBD1. Germline CDR1 is SGHTA and CDR2 is FQGNSA. The CDR3 loop spans 14 amino acids. J was trimmed by 4 bases and V by 5 bases; bases with no gene match: 5. The CDR3 DNA sequence: TGTGCCAGCAGCCCCCGGACAGGGGTCTATGGCTACACCTTC. Protein sequence: CASSPRTGVYGYTF.

This clone was seen a few times. Compared with germline, one end of the junction differs, possibly owing to a read error. This chain joins TRBV7-7 and TRBJ1-5; D not resolved. Germline lookup yields CDR1 SSHAT and CDR2 FNYEAQ (reference sequence). The CDR3 consists of 21 residues. The DNA for the CDR3 is TGTGCTAGCAGCTTAATTCCCGGATATCTGCCGATTGACAAGGAATATCAGCCCCAGCATTTT. Translating gives CASSLIPGYLPIDKEYQPQHF.

The chain uses TRBV15 and TRBJ2-5, with 7 bases aligning to TRBD2. Germline-derived CDR1 and CDR2 are LNHNV and YYDKDF (reference sequence). This CDR3 contains 15 residues. The junction had 4 bases not matched to a gene; V was cut back by 1 base and J by 2 bases. The CDR3 is CATSRASRGQETQYF. CDR3 nucleotides: TGTGCCACCAGCAGAGCCTCGCGGGGGCAAGAGACCCAGTACTTC.

This clone was counted between two and nine times. The chain carries TRBV6-5 and TRBJ2-7; TRBD1 aligns across 8 bases. This CDR3 has 11 residues. Germline-derived CDR1 and CDR2 are MNHEY and SVGAGI. V lost 7 bases, J lost 12 bases, and 8 bases stayed unmatched. The CDR3 coding sequence is TGTGCCAGCACCATGGGACAGGTCGGGTACTTC. This codes for CASTMGQVGYF.

This clone was picked up one time. This sequence joins TRBV7-6 and TRBJ2-7; D is unclear. Trimming took 8 bases from V and 4 from J, leaving 18 bases between them. From germline, CDR1 is SGHVS and CDR2 FNYEAQ. The CDR3 spans 14 residues. As DNA, the CDR3 is TGTGCCAGCTCCTCGCAGCAGGCGTCGTACGAGCAGTACTTC. Residues: CASSSQQASYEQYF. The full variable domain, in which reference TRBV7-6 and TRBJ2-7 provide the parts outside the CDR3, is GAGVSQSPRYKVTKRGQDVALRCDPISGHVSLYWYRQALGQGPEFLTYFNYEAQQDKSGLPNDRFSAERPEGSISTLTIQRTEQRDSAMYRCASSSQQASYEQYFGPGTRLTVT.

This clone was seen more than once but under ten times. This rearrangement joins TRBV20-1 to TRBJ1-1, with D possibly being TRBD1 (5 bases). Germline values: CDR1 DFQATT, CDR2 SNEGSKA (reference sequence). V lost 3 bases, J lost 5 bases, and 13 bases lay in between. The CDR3 contains 13 residues. This CDR3 reads CSASPGIRTEAFF. In DNA form, the CDR3 reads TGCAGTGCTAGTCCAGGGATTCGAACTGAAGCTTTCTTT.

The chain couples TRBV5-5 to TRBJ2-6, with no clear D. V dropped 2 bases and J dropped 1 base, with 7 bases sitting between them. There are 15 residues in the CDR3. Germline CDR1 reads SGHKS; CDR2 reads YYEKEE (reference sequence). CDR3 in DNA: TGTGCCAGCAGCTTTGTCGGGTCTGGGGCCAACGTCCTGACTTTC. Its translation is CASSFVGSGANVLTF.

Only a few counts were recorded for this clone. The chain carries TRBV3-1 (or the pseudogene TRBV3-2) and TRBJ1-2; TRBD1 matches 11 bases. Germline values: CDR1 LGHDT, CDR2 YNNKEL (reference sequence). The CDR3 has 16 residues. V dropped 4 bases and J dropped 2; count of bases not matched to a gene: 6. The CDR3 region is CASSRGQGAVNYGYTF. Here the CDR3 DNA reads TGTGCCAGCAGCCGCGGACAGGGGGCGGTCAACTATGGCTACACCTTC.

This chain connects TRBV7-8 to TRBJ2-1; tentative D call: TRBD1 (5 bases). The V end lost 8 bases, the J end lost 6 bases, and 8 bases lay between the germline ends. Germline V gives CDR1 SGHVS, CDR2 FQNEAQ. The CDR3 runs 11 residues. CDR3 residues: CASARANEQFF. CDR3 in DNA: TGTGCCAGCGCCAGGGCCAATGAGCAGTTCTTC.

In DNA, the CDR3 is TGTGCCAGCAGCCCAGGGGGACAGCCCCAGCATTTT. This sequence encodes CASSPGGQPQHF. The chain uses TRBV6-2 or TRBV6-3 and TRBJ1-5; TRBD1 agrees at 7 bases. Germline V gene data show CDR1 as MNHEY and CDR2 as SVGEGT. V was clipped by 6 bases and J by 7 bases; unmatched bases: 3. This CDR3 has 12 amino acids.

The rearrangement links TRBV6-2 or TRBV6-3 to TRBJ1-5; 7 bases match TRBD1. With V trimmed by 2 bases and J by 11 bases, 15 bases remained unmatched. Germline CDR1 and CDR2: MNHEY and SVGEGT. This CDR3 is 16 amino acids long. CDR3 nucleotide sequence: TGTGCCAGCAGTTACCCTCGACAGGGCGAACTTTTGACCCAGCATTTT. It translates to CASSYPRQGELLTQHF.

This sequence joins TRBV5-1 and TRBJ2-3; D gene uncertain. Germline V gene data show CDR1 as SGHRS and CDR2 as YFSETQ. This CDR3 is 14 amino acids long. With 0 bases removed from V and 1 base from J, the gap between germline ends came to 6 bases. The CDR3 sequence: CASSLAYGTDTQYF. The CDR3 nucleotides read TGCGCCAGCAGCTTGGCCTACGGCACAGATACGCAGTATTTT. The full variable domain, in which reference TRBV5-1 and TRBJ2-3 provide the parts outside the CDR3, is KAGVTQTPRYLIKTRGQQVTLSCSPISGHRSVSWYQQTPGQGLQFLFEYFSETQRNKGNFPGRFSGRQFSNSRSEMNVSTLELGDSALYLCASSLAYGTDTQYFGPGTRLTVL.

This clone showed up just a few times. V gene TRBV23-1 combines with J gene TRBJ1-6; D uncertain. TRBV23-1 qualifies as an ORF whose function is uncertain. This CDR3 is built from 14 residues. Trimming cost V 0 bases and J 6 bases, with 6 bases left between them. The CDR3 bases are TGCGCCAGCAGTCAATCCCCCCTTAATTCACCCCTCCACTTT. This sequence encodes CASSQSPLNSPLHF.

The sample holds a few counts of this clone. The CDR3 DNA reads as TGTGCCACCAGTCTTAGTACAGTTTTGCCCCAGCATTTT. This codes for CATSLSTVLPQHF. This rearrangement joins TRBV15 to TRBJ1-5; D gene unclear. V was clipped by 6 bases and J by 9 bases, with 15 bases between them. The CDR3 has 13 residues. From germline, CDR1 is LNHNV and CDR2 YYDKDF (reference sequence).

The chain links TRBV27 to TRBJ2-3, with a tentative D call TRBD1 (5 bases). Trimming removed 2 bases at V and 1 base at J, with 13 bases between. The CDR3 runs 16 residues. The germline CDR1 and CDR2 sequences are MNHEY and SMNVEV (reference sequence). The CDR3: CASSLLGRVGTDTQYF. The CDR3 DNA reads as TGTGCCAGCAGTTTACTCGGCAGGGTGGGCACAGATACGCAGTATTTT.

The chain is built from TRBV28 and TRBJ2-7, with 7 bases fitting TRBD1. Germline CDR1 is MDHEN and CDR2 is SYDVKM. This CDR3 spans 15 amino acids. Germline trimming cut 2 bases from V and 7 bases from J; bases unmatched to any gene: 11. CDR3 loop: CASSLPLTGLQEQYF. CDR3 in DNA: TGTGCCAGCAGTTTACCCCTGACAGGGCTTCAGGAGCAGTACTTC.

CDR3 residues: CASSPGTGGYGYTF. In DNA, the CDR3 is TGTGCCAGCAGCCCCGGGACAGGGGGGTATGGCTACACCTTC. The chain carries TRBV11-2 and TRBJ1-2; 11 nucleotides align to TRBD1. Germline V gene lookup returns CDR1 SGHAT and CDR2 FQNNGV. The CDR3 loop spans 14 amino acids. The trim removed 5 bases at V and 5 bases at J, leaving 4 bases unmatched.